This record covers a single T cell receptor beta chain. Its specific antigen is unknown. From a lookup of the germline V gene, CDR1 and CDR2 are SGHRS and YFSETQ. The V end loses 3 bases and the J end loses 8 bases, and a stretch of 14 bases separates them. The CDR3 runs 14 residues from the cysteine to the phenylalanine. Only the CDR3 portion is preserved as DNA: 42 bases, with reading frame beginning at the first base. The cohort consisted of hundreds of healthy bone marrow donors. Cohort members were all nominally healthy when sampled, although unrecorded immune exposures were likely present. The donor was CMV seronegative and was included in the group of about 400 seronegative cohort members. Every donor gave a peripheral blood sample, and the peripheral blood mononuclear cells from that sample were used for TCR beta sequencing. The Qiagen DNeasy Blood Extraction Kit was used to extract genomic DNA from the blood cell samples.

The library came from the immunoSEQ multiplex PCR assay. A mixture of 60 forward primers for TCR Vbeta segments and 13 reverse primers for TCR Jbeta segments was used in the multiplex PCR. Amplification of the CDR3 region of rearranged TCR beta genes was performed with a multiplex PCR assay on genomic DNA. The amplified TCR beta libraries were sequenced on the Illumina HiSeq System as 87-base-pair reads. The authors processed their data as follows. Across the 670 or so repertoires, a later analysis counted roughly 77 million unique TCR beta chains, approximately 12 million of which were shared by at least two donors. A nearest-neighbor algorithm error-corrected the raw reads and collapsed the reads into unique sequences, merging closely related sequences to remove PCR and sequencing errors. V, D and J gene segments were assigned by aligning CDR3 sequences to IMGT reference sequences. For a sequence to be retained, at least a six-nucleotide match to both a V gene segment and a J gene segment was required. Rearrangements were classified as productive when the CDR3 lacked stop codons and remained in frame with V and J, and all other rearrangements were classified as non-productive. CDR3 was defined according to IMGT convention as the region running from the second conserved V-encoded cysteine to the conserved J-encoded phenylalanine. In an earlier analysis of some 550 of the donors, sequences lacking an unambiguous match to a single V gene segment were excluded. In an earlier analysis of 587 of the donors, a V segment was called functional when productive rearrangements were above 56.7%, and segregating when the standard deviation between donors exceeded 5%. A statistical classification framework was developed to diagnose cytomegalovirus status using the catalog of TCR beta chain sequences. In a later analysis, V and J genes were assigned by comparing TCR nucleotide sequences against IMGT/GENE-DB human TR gene sequences. The TCRdist pipeline was used in a later analysis to assign CDR3 sequences and most-parsimonious VDJ recombination scenarios. A later analysis defined each TCR beta chain by its CDR3 amino acid sequence plus V-gene family, and excluded reads lacking a unique V-gene family. To address suspected cross-contamination and a sequencing artifact, a later analysis removed approximately 600 highly shared, low-generation-probability nucleotide sequences. In a later analysis, a clonal expansion index was calculated for each public chain from normalized within-repertoire ranks of inferred template counts. A later analysis computed generation probabilities with a VDJ recombination model fitted to out-of-frame rearrangements, and checked the results against IGoR. A later analysis scored TCR-TCR, TCR-HLA and TCR-CMV co-occurrence with hypergeometric tests, applying a repertoire-size bias correction to TCR pairs. To estimate false discovery rates, a later analysis permuted the HLA or CMV assignments 20 times. In a later analysis, co-occurring TCRs were grouped using DBSCAN, with TCRdist sequence similarity added in when clustering inside HLA-allele-positive subsets. Repertoires with fewer than 30,000 or more than 120,000 public chains, plus five repertoires with anomalous nucleotide sharing, were excluded from co-occurrence clustering. TCRdb provides this immuneACCESS table in a form limited to in-frame rearrangements. Some clones are lacking; in checked studies, under half of them reflect an unresolved V gene, and why the rest are absent is not known. V, J and clone size derive from that table, while D and trimming were established from the DNA sequence. The data table for this sample lists roughly 82,000 clones. The ten largest clones add up to approximately 1.6% of the sample.

This sample was included in a study of cytomegalovirus exposure and HLA in healthy donors (dated by TCRdb to 2016 to 2017). In the study overall: According to an earlier analysis of a few hundred of the donors, 150 million to 200 million T cells yielded 90 million to 130 million unique TCR beta sequences and around 300 Gb of sequence data. An early release covering more than 500 HLA-typed donors comprised roughly 300 gigabases of sequencing data and some 79 million unique TCR sequences. The genetic ancestry cluster associated with self-reported Caucasian donors included over 65% of the roughly 380 genotyped donors. The study was designed to test whether signatures of past pathogen exposure could be identified by cataloging public T cell receptors. The T cell repertoires of under 750 subjects were profiled by immunosequencing and related to cytomegalovirus serostatus. In addition to the first cohort of around 670 subjects, a separate validation cohort of some 120 different subjects was used. High-throughput TCR immunosequencing, statistical association of individual TCRs with disease status, and machine learning were combined to predict cytomegalovirus infection status. A later analysis re-analyzed previously published TCR beta repertoires from approximately 670 donors and added high-resolution HLA genotyping to study TCR occurrence patterns. Rather than drawing on any new phenotypic data, the later analysis identified candidate immune exposures from TCR beta sequences and the way those sequences occurred across donors. To decide whether each TCR beta V gene segment behaved as functional or pseudogenic, an earlier analysis of some 540 of the donors relied on high-throughput TCR beta sequencing. Donor age, sex, ethnicity and CMV serostatus were compiled alongside the repertoire data. Genome-wide SNP genotypes for about 60% of the 666 donors were used in a later genetic analysis, which treated that subset as a discovery cohort. Every repertoire in the discovery cohort had been generated on one and the same sequencing platform. HLA typing included class I and class II loci at four-digit resolution. Typing coverage differed by locus: A, B, C, DRB1 and DQB1 were typed in about 620-640 donors, DQA1 in 500 to 550, DPA1 in nearly 610, and DPB1 in 450 to 490. Because of strong linkage in the cohort, 4 to 6 DR-DQ haplotypes were treated as single units for association and clustering. On average, 235,054 unique TCR beta nucleotide sequences were sequenced per donor among 398 genotyped donors of the cohort, with roughly 18% of those sequences being non-productive. Broader findings and caveats from the paper: The study gave a list of under 200 TCR beta chains associated with cytomegalovirus. The sequencing pipeline was judged likely to have produced a cluster of highly shared sequence variants as a technical artifact. Most CMV-associated TCR beta chains appeared to be HLA-restricted in a later analysis, and the HLA associations seemed to be driven largely by CMV exposure. The classifier was reported to diagnose cytomegalovirus status with high specificity and sensitivity in both the original and validation cohorts. An association between a missense DCLRE1C variant and V-gene and J-gene trimming of TCR beta chains was found in a later genetic analysis and replicated in an independent cohort. It was suggested by the authors that the approach could potentially be generalized to other disease states and immunological phenotypes. In a later analysis, HLA-associated TCR beta chains showed more clonal expansion and lower generation probabilities than non-associated chains that were equally common. Sequencing depth was assumed to be roughly uniform across donors in the presence/absence analyses, though that assumption may not hold. Assigning TCR associations to individual alleles was difficult when HLA alleles, especially DR and DQ, strongly co-occurred. In a later analysis, several top co-occurrence clusters were reported to appear linked to parvovirus B19, influenza, CMV and Epstein-Barr virus. For the cohort, immune exposure information was limited to CMV serostatus. While some public TCRs were present in many individuals, most TCR sequences turned up only very rarely across donors. Because some donors lacked HLA typing at each locus, the association tests relied only on the typed subset. Correlated functional status among segregating V segments might be attributable to linkage disequilibrium, but an unknown experimental factor could not be ruled out. A later genetic analysis reported fewer N-insertions in productive TCRs among donors in an Asian-associated ancestry cluster than the 666-donor mean. A further reported finding was that TCR beta sequences accurately predicted the HLA-A and HLA-B alleles for most subjects in the first cohort. The cohort was sequenced for TCR beta chains only, and without alpha or paired-chain data the features that could be detected were limited. At a false discovery rate of 0.05, a later analysis linked about 16,000 TCR beta sequences to specific HLA alleles. According to a later analysis, TCR association rates differed among HLA loci, with DRB1 alleles showing the most associated TCRs and HLA-C alleles showing the fewest. Because counts were too low, some 17 rarely observed V segments, including chromosome 9 orphons, were excluded from the earlier analysis of 587 of the donors. A few of the identified cytomegalovirus-associated TCR beta chains were confirmed in vitro to be specific for cytomegalovirus antigens. Some IMGT-functional V segments, including TRBV6-2 and TRBV6-3, could not be told apart with the 87-base-pair reads, so those segments were excluded. Broadly in line with IMGT annotations, most TCR beta V segments showed up in productive rearrangements about 87% or about 30% of the time in an earlier analysis of 450 to 750 of the donors.

Rearrangement joined TRBV5-1 to TRBJ1-4; the D gene is possibly TRBD1, with 6 bases matching. This clonotype was obtained from a woman in her sixties or seventies in good health and CMV-seronegative. The sequencing sample was made of PBMCs. The nucleotide sequence is given as TGCGCCAGCAGCTACGGACAGTCCATGGAAAAACTGTTTTTT. It is translated as CASSYGQSMEKLFF.